This T cell receptor beta chain was documented in a study of response to subunit inactivated influenza vaccine (dated by TCRdb to 2017 to 2018). Concerning the study at large: The study used deep quantitative T cell receptor repertoire profiling to track responses to a trivalent subunit inactivated influenza vaccine. Broader findings and caveats from the paper: The authors proposed that each seasonal influenza vaccination may bring in only a limited number of new T cells.

This clonotype has a count of ten or more. Its antigen target is currently unknown. No much larger clone is present one base from it, and per-base qualities are unavailable. From the cysteine through the phenylalanine, the CDR3 covers 13 amino acids. Just the 39-base CDR3 DNA is kept, in frame starting at base 1. Trimming at the junction amounts to 4 bases on V and 2 bases on J, and the germline ends lie 7 bases apart. The germline V gene provides CDR1 SNHLY and CDR2 FYNNEI. The library relied on RT-PCR. TCRdb shows the sequencer as Illumina HiSeq 2500. Through fastp at Q25 and MiXCR, TCRdb rebuilt clones from the public reads, retaining in-frame beta chains. Rows matching on CDR3 protein sequence are summarized as one entry with the most common DNA and genes. The sample table contains hundreds of thousands of distinct CDR3 sequences; only one count was recorded for under 15% of them. In total, the top ten clones hold around 13% of the sample.

The time point tag for this specimen amounts to: approximately 40 days after influenza vaccine administration. Recombination connected TRBV2 to TRBJ2-3; the D segment cannot be called with confidence. The receptor's source is a man in his forties or fifties who received an inactivated influenza vaccine. Donor details come from another sample of the same person, matched by shared clones. The sequencing here drew on PBMCs from blood, taken roughly 6 weeks after vaccination. Here the CDR3 is given as CASSGGPTDTQYF. The DNA sequence reads TGTGCCAGCAGTGGTGGACCCACAGATACGCAGTATTTT. The CDR3, completed at both ends by the reference TRBV2 and TRBJ2-3 genes, gives the full variable domain EPEVTQTPSHQVTQMGQEVILRCVPISNHLYFYWYRQILGQKVEFLVSFYNNEISEKSEIFDDQFSVERPDGSNFTLKIRSTKLEDSAMYFCASSGGPTDTQYFGPGTRLTVL.